A single sample is the source of the 3 T cell receptor beta chains below, sequenced in a study of blood T cell repertoires in COVID-19. This table comes from immunoSEQ multiplex PCR, and its TCRdb copy is limited to in-frame clones, with some not included. This sample has roughly 65,000 clones, with 75% to 90% found just once. Input material: peripheral blood. These receptors originate from a woman older than 75 with active or convalescent COVID-19.

This clone appeared once. The J gene is TRBJ1-6, the V gene TRBV27, with TRBD1 matching 10 bases. J gave up 6 bases and V 7 bases, and 3 bases lay outside the gene matches. The length of the CDR3 is 14 residues. Per germline, CDR1 MNHEY and CDR2 SMNVEV (reference sequence). In DNA, the CDR3 is TGTGCCAGCAATAGGGACAGGGGTAATTCACCCCTCCACTTT. It codes for CASNRDRGNSPLHF.

The chain links TRBV27 to TRBJ1-1; D possibly corresponds to TRBD1 (5 bases). This CDR3 is built from 13 residues. Per germline, CDR1 MNHEY and CDR2 SMNVEV (reference sequence). The germline V and J ends were trimmed by 7 bases and 8 bases, with 17 bases remaining between them. The CDR3 loop is CASTSLRRGEAFF. CDR3 coding DNA: TGTGCCAGCACCTCTCTTCGAAGGGGCGAAGCTTTCTTT.

This chain uses TRBV7-2 with TRBJ1-5; maybe TRBD1 (6 bases). V was cut by 5 bases and J by 4 bases, with 24 bases left in between. Germline V CDR1 and CDR2: SGHTA, FQGNSA. This CDR3 spans 18 amino acids. CDR3 nucleotides: TGTGCCAGCAGCCCCCACGGAACGCAGGGGCGAGGTAATCAGCCCCAGCATTTT. Protein product: CASSPHGTQGRGNQPQHF.